This note documents a single T cell receptor (beta chain) sequence. The V gene lost 5 bases and the J gene lost 1 base, with 12 bases spanning the gap. CDR1 is SEHNR, CDR2 FQNEAQ, per germline (reference sequence). The CDR3 runs to 14 residues. Assay: immunoSEQ multiplex PCR; the TCRdb copy retains only in-frame clones and omits some. The sample holds 80,000 to 95,000 clones, around 96% seen once. The entry originates in a study of technical replicates of blood from several donors. This TCR was sampled from a human donor in good health. V usage is TRBV7-9 and J usage is TRBJ2-7; D uncertain. Sequencing input: T cells isolated from PBMCs. CDR3 sequence: CASSPITVSYEQYF. The CDR3 nucleotides read TGTGCCAGCAGCCCGATAACAGTTTCCTACGAGCAGTACTTC.